This TCR beta chain came from a study of post-analysis software for immune sequencing data. Concerning this clonotype itself: Its antigen is as yet unknown.

Per the germline V gene, CDR1 is MNHEY and CDR2 is SVGAGI. The CDR3 sequence is 18 residues long. The V gene lost 0 bases and the J gene lost 3 bases, with 19 bases spanning the gap. TCR beta cDNA libraries had unique molecular identifiers. MiXCR was run by TCRdb on the PCR reads, yielding one entry per CDR3 protein. The data show a few hundred thousand distinct CDR3 sequences, 39% seen once. Notes on the study in general: Four or five TRBV segments were more frequent in patients than controls; TRBV5-6, TRBV5-1 and TRBV20-1 belonged to this group.

Sequencing was done on a sample of blood. The TCR was taken from a girl aged 2 to 10 with multiple sclerosis. The chain links TRBV6-5 to TRBJ2-3; D is perhaps TRBD1 or TRBD2 (5 bases each). The CDR3 is CASSYSRPGRSYTDTQYF. The CDR3 DNA is TGTGCCAGCAGTTACTCGAGGCCGGGGCGGAGTTATACAGATACGCAGTATTTT.